This T cell receptor (beta chain) derives from a study of cytomegalovirus exposure and HLA in healthy donors. Study context: Both the 120 validation repertoires and the approximately 700 first-cohort repertoires used the same platform, as reported by a later analysis.

General study points: In the roughly 120 validation repertoires, a later analysis found that first-cohort TCR clusters tended to co-occur.

Sequencing was performed with immunoSEQ multiplex PCR; in TCRdb, only in-frame clones are kept and a portion is missing. The profile shows approximately 160,000 clones, 89% of them singletons. The V gene end was trimmed by 0 bases and the J gene end by 5 bases; junction bases not matched to a gene: 5. This CDR3 region has 15 residues. Germline V gene lookup returns CDR1 GTSNPN and CDR2 SVGIG (reference sequence). In regard to this clone: Its antigen is not known.

The chain carries TRBV30 and TRBJ2-2; the match to TRBD1 covers 8 bases. Material for sequencing was PBMCs. This TCR was recovered from a woman aged 18-29 years in good health and CMV-seropositive. The CDR3 spells CAWSVWTGYTGELFF. For the CDR3, the DNA is TGTGCCTGGAGTGTATGGACAGGGTATACCGGGGAGCTGTTTTTT.